These 14 T cell receptor beta chains were all obtained from the same sample, sequenced in a study of blood T cell repertoires in COVID-19. Profiled with immunoSEQ multiplex PCR; TCRdb holds only in-frame clones, not every one. The sample consists of roughly 170,000 clones, about nine tenths of them appearing once. Sequences were obtained from peripheral blood. Receptors originate from a man aged 55-75 years with acute or convalescent COVID-19.

J is TRBJ2-7 and V is TRBV21-1; the table assigns TRBD2, which was not confirmed against the DNA. TRBV21-1 constitutes a pseudogene. The CDR3 has 17 residues. The CDR3 here is CASSTIGGLAEFYEQYV. In nucleotides, the CDR3 is TGTGCCAGCAGCACCATAGGGGGACTAGCGGAATTTTACGAGCAGTACGTC.

The count of this clone is one. This chain links TRBV28 with TRBJ1-1; no definite D call. This CDR3 has 14 residues. V was clipped by 8 bases and J by 1 base, with 14 bases between them. Germline CDR1 and CDR2: MDHEN and SYDVKM. The CDR3 region is CASRRRPKNTEAFF. CDR3 coding DNA: TGTGCCAGCCGTAGGAGGCCGAAGAACACTGAAGCTTTCTTT.

The chain carries TRBV10-3 and TRBJ1-1; maybe TRBD1 (5 bases). Looked up from germline, CDR1 is ENHRY and CDR2 is SYGVKD. This CDR3 has 12 amino acids. The V and J ends lost 5 bases and 7 bases respectively, with 11 bases between them. The CDR3 bases are TGTGCCATCAGTTCTCGACAGATTGAAGCTTTCTTT. Its protein is CAISSRQIEAFF.

The chain recombines TRBV10-3 with TRBJ2-1; D is perhaps TRBD2 (7 bases). V gave up 0 bases and J gave up 5 bases, with 20 bases separating them. CDR3 length: 18 amino acids. CDR1 is ENHRY and CDR2 is SYGVKD in the germline V gene. Written as DNA, the CDR3 is TGTGCCATCAGTGAGTCTCCTGGGGGGGGCGCCGGGAACAATGAGCAGTTCTTC. Translation: CAISESPGGGAGNNEQFF.

The chain carries TRBV18 and TRBJ1-1; TRBD1 matches 7 bases. The junction had 9 bases not matched to a gene; V was cut back by 2 bases and J by 0 bases. CDR1 is KGHSH and CDR2 is LQKENI in the germline V gene. The CDR3 loop spans 17 amino acids. CDR3 DNA: TGTGCCAGCTCACCAATATCAGTGGGACAGCTGAACACTGAAGCTTTCTTT. This encodes CASSPISVGQLNTEAFF.

In its sample, this clone was seen a few times. The gene calls are TRBV11-2 and TRBJ2-2, with D possibly being TRBD2 (7 bases). The length of the CDR3 is 16 residues. The germline gives CDR1 SGHAT, CDR2 FQNNGV. V lost 5 bases, J lost 4 bases, and 17 bases lay in between. The CDR3 DNA follows: TGTGCCAGCAGCCCAGTAGGGGGGGGCATCACCGGGGAGCTGTTTTTT. Translation gives CASSPVGGGITGELFF.

The chain employs TRBV30 and TRBJ1-3; a weak D match, TRBD1 (5 bases). Germline loops: CDR1 GTSNPN, CDR2 SVGIG (reference sequence). The CDR3 is 13 amino acids. V was pared by 4 bases and J by 0 bases, with 7 bases between. The CDR3 sequence is CAWTGHSGNTIYF. CDR3 DNA sequence: TGTGCCTGGACAGGGCACTCTGGAAACACCATATATTTT.

The chain couples TRBV5-1 to TRBJ1-1, with D uncertain. Germline V CDR1 and CDR2: SGHRS, YFSETQ. CDR3 length: 14 residues. Trimming removed 3 bases from V and 3 bases from J, with 12 bases in between. The chain's CDR3 is CASSSLLGDTEAFF. DNA of the CDR3: TGCGCCAGCAGCTCCCTCCTTGGAGACACTGAAGCTTTCTTT.

The chain is built from TRBV6-5 and TRBJ2-2, with 10 bases identical to TRBD2. This CDR3 comprises 15 residues. V lost 2 bases, J lost 8 bases, and 5 bases stayed unmatched. Germline CDR1 is MNHEY and CDR2 is SVGAGI. In DNA form, the CDR3 reads TGTGCCAGCAGTTACGAAGCGGGGGGGAGGGGGGAGCTGTTTTTT. As protein: CASSYEAGGRGELFF.

V gene TRBV6-5 combines with J gene TRBJ1-2; 7 bases fit TRBD1. This CDR3 has 16 residues. V lost 1 base to trimming and J lost 3 bases; unmatched junction nucleotides: 8. Germline values: CDR1 MNHEY, CDR2 SVGAGI. The CDR3 loop is CASSYFRTGGHYGYTF. The CDR3 nucleotides read TGTGCCAGCAGTTACTTTCGGACAGGAGGACACTATGGCTACACCTTC.

This clone was recorded once. This sequence joins TRBV4-1 and TRBJ1-1, with a possible D match to TRBD1 (6 bases). Germline V lookup: CDR1 MGHRA, CDR2 YSYEKL. The CDR3 consists of 15 residues. V was cut by 0 bases and J by 4 bases, with 12 bases left in between. CDR3: CASSQEGVGGTEAFF. The CDR3 nucleotides read TGCGCCAGCAGCCAAGAAGGGGTAGGGGGCACTGAAGCTTTCTTT.

The chain employs TRBV18 and TRBJ1-6; 8 bases match TRBD1. The CDR3 consists of 15 residues. Germline CDR1 is KGHSH and CDR2 is LQKENI. Trimming cost V 5 bases and J 10 bases; bases outside gene matches: 10. This CDR3 reads CASSSDRGAGSPLHF. In nucleotides, the CDR3 is TGTGCCAGCTCATCCGACAGGGGAGCGGGCTCACCCCTCCACTTT.

This chain connects TRBV13 to TRBJ1-2, with TRBD1 matching over 8 bases. The CDR3 runs 20 residues. The germline V gene has CDR1 PRHDT and CDR2 FYEKMQ (reference sequence). J gave up 4 bases and V 4 bases, and 23 bases lay outside the gene matches. CDR3 region: CASSSPSIGQGVLEGYGYTF. In DNA, the CDR3 is TGTGCCAGCAGCTCGCCATCTATCGGACAGGGAGTATTGGAGGGCTATGGCTACACCTTC. Based on the CDR3 plus reference TRBV13 and TRBJ1-2, the full variable domain is AAGVIQSPRHLIKEKRETATLKCYPIPRHDTVYWYQQGPGQDPQFLISFYEKMQSDKGSIPDRFSAQQFSDYHSELNMSSLELGDSALYFCASSSPSIGQGVLEGYGYTFGSGTRLTVV.

The J gene is TRBJ2-5, the V gene TRBV5-1; 9 positions agree with TRBD2. The CDR3 sequence is 14 residues long. With V trimmed by 5 bases and J by 3 bases, 5 bases remained unmatched. Germline V lookup: CDR1 SGHRS, CDR2 YFSETQ. The CDR3 loop reads CASRGSGSKETQYF. The CDR3 nucleotides are TGCGCCAGCAGAGGTAGCGGGAGTAAAGAGACCCAGTACTTC.